These 6 T cell receptor beta chains were sequenced from one sample in a study of human T cells and chemical hapten exposure. TCRdb passed the RACE reads through MiXCR, listing each CDR3 protein once. The sample yields some 350,000 distinct CDR3 sequences, 6% to 7% seen once. As to time point: patch test 2, 6 weeks after DPC sensitization. Treatment specified: therapeutic diphenylcyclopropenone sensitization with weekly scalp DPC. Specimen: whole blood, collected in connection with sensitization to the hapten diphenylcyclopropenone (DPC). The receptor set was obtained from a woman aged 18-35 years with alopecia areata. Some clones in this sample may be carry-over from other donors' samples.

The chain has TRBV18 and TRBJ2-1; possibly TRBD1 for D (6 bases). CDR3 length: 13 residues. Trimming removed 2 bases from V and 8 bases from J, with 10 bases in between. Per the germline V gene, CDR1 is KGHSH and CDR2 is LQKENI. CDR3 coding DNA: TGTGCCAGCTCACCAACAGGGTTGGATGAGCAGTTCTTC. Its protein is CASSPTGLDEQFF.

The chain has TRBV4-1 and TRBJ2-1; the match to TRBD1 covers 8 bases. Germline V CDR1 and CDR2: MGHRA, YSYEKL. Trimming removed 0 bases from V and 6 bases from J; junction bases left unmatched: 7. This CDR3 spans 16 amino acids. Written as DNA, the CDR3 is TGCGCCAGCAGCCAAGAAGGGCAGGGGGCGCGCAATGAGCAGTTCTTC. Amino acid sequence: CASSQEGQGARNEQFF.

This clonotype was recorded at least ten times. This chain links TRBV4-3 with TRBJ2-3; 11 bases agree with TRBD2. Germline CDR1 LGHNA, CDR2 YSLEER. The CDR3 spans 15 residues. Germline trimming cut 4 bases from V and 6 bases from J; bases unmatched to any gene: 6. The CDR3 DNA sequence: TGCGCCAGCAGCCGAGAGACTAGCGGGGCGGATACGCAGTATTTT. The encoded protein is CASSRETSGADTQYF.

This clonotype was picked up a small number of times. This chain links TRBV6-1 with TRBJ2-5; TRBD1 matches 10 bases. CDR1 MNHNS and CDR2 SASEGT come from the germline V gene. With V trimmed by 6 bases and J by 5 bases, 3 bases remained unmatched. CDR3 length: 13 amino acids. The CDR3: CASRDRGDETQYF. The DNA of the CDR3 is TGTGCCAGCAGGGACAGGGGGGACGAGACCCAGTACTTC.

At least ten counts were recorded for this clonotype. The chain joins TRBV12-3 or TRBV12-4 to TRBJ1-4, with D possibly being TRBD1 (6 bases). The ends were cut back, 5 bases at V and 5 bases at J, with 12 bases in the middle. The CDR3 is made up of 14 amino acids. The CDR3, as DNA: TGTGCCAGCAGTCTAACCGGACAGAATGAAAAACTGTTTTTT. Translating it yields CASSLTGQNEKLFF.

The V call is TRBV4-3, the J call TRBJ2-7; 13 bases match TRBD2. In germline, CDR1 is LGHNA, CDR2 YSLEER. The CDR3 extends over 15 amino acids. The junction had 3 bases not matched to a gene; V was cut back by 0 bases and J by 7 bases. The CDR3 region is CASSQERTSGGEQYF. The CDR3 nucleotides read TGCGCCAGCAGCCAAGAACGGACTAGCGGGGGTGAGCAGTACTTC.